This T cell receptor beta chain emerged from a study of T cells expressing NK-cell markers. Study details: Among eight sequenced donors, seven carried HCMV seropositivity while one was seronegative. Study findings and constraints: In a handful of donors, these clonotypes also led the CD3+CD56-NKG2C+ fraction. Whether expanded NKG2C+ T cell clones were HCMV specific stayed uncertain.

As for this clonotype: Its target is unknown.

It was by 5'RACE template switching with UMIs that TCR beta cDNA was made. TCRdb reprocessed the 5' RACE reads, keeping one entry per CDR3 protein, no DNA. Found here are 400,000 to 550,000 distinct CDR3 sequences; the top ten clones hold roughly 7.2%. Germline V lookup: CDR1 SGDLS, CDR2 YYNGEE. CDR3 length equals 13 residues. The chain has TRBV9 and TRBJ1-1; TCRdb outputs TRBD1, but without DNA this stays unchecked. This clonotype was obtained from a woman aged 18 to 69 in good health. Sequencing was carried out using blood T cells: a sorted CD56 or NKG2C T cell subset, CD4+ or CD8+ T cells, or bulk PBMC T cells (not recorded which). This chain's CDR3 is CASSGDRDTEAFF.